The 18 T cell receptor beta chains listed next were all sequenced from one sample in a study of CD8 T cells in Susac syndrome (dated by TCRdb to the late 2010s). The library was built by means of the immunoSEQ multiplex PCR assay. RNA was extracted with the RNeasy kit and roughly 0.5 to 1 ug was reverse transcribed using random hexamers. The public sequencing data were trimmed at Q25 with fastp and processed into clonotypes with MiXCR by TCRdb, which kept only in-frame beta chains. Entries are consolidated by CDR3 protein sequence, retaining the most common genes and DNA. The sample table holds about 250,000 distinct CDR3 sequences, of which 85% to 95% were seen once. The leading ten clones occupy 0.065% to 0.08% of the sample. The sample comprised CD4+ T cells from PBMCs. Receptors were obtained from a human donor with multiple sclerosis.

The chain joins TRBV5-1 to TRBJ2-2; D is perhaps TRBD1 or TRBD2 (5 bases each). Per the germline V gene, CDR1 is SGHRS and CDR2 is YFSETQ. Between the trimmed V and J ends, which lost 0 bases and 5 bases, there was a span of 14 bases. The CDR3 contains 16 residues. In DNA form, the CDR3 reads TGCGCCAGCAGCTTGGCGGCCGGGACCAGAACCGGGGAGCTGTTTTTT. It translates to CASSLAAGTRTGELFF.

The rearrangement uses TRBV7-9 and TRBJ2-7; D might be TRBD2 (6 bases). The CDR3 consists of 13 residues. Trimming removed 5 bases at V and 2 bases at J, with 10 bases between. Germline CDR1 and CDR2: SEHNR and FQNEAQ (reference sequence). CDR3 DNA sequence: TGTGCCAGCAGCGCGGGACGGGCCTACGAGCAGTACTTC. Translation: CASSAGRAYEQYF.

The rearrangement links TRBV9 to TRBJ1-3, with TRBD1 as a possible D gene (5 bases). There are 17 residues in the CDR3. Germline V CDR1 and CDR2: SGDLS, YYNGEE. Trimming removed 0 bases at V and 0 bases at J, with 13 bases between. The CDR3 sequence: CASSVVDTQTSGNTIYF. The CDR3 nucleotides are TGTGCCAGCAGCGTAGTGGACACCCAAACCTCTGGAAACACCATATATTTT. Together with reference TRBV9 and TRBJ1-3, the CDR3 gives the full variable domain: DSGVTQTPKHLITATGQRVTLRCSPRSGDLSVYWYQQSLDQGLQFLIQYYNGEERAKGNILERFSAQQFPDLHSELNLSSLELGDSALYFCASSVVDTQTSGNTIYFGEGSWLTVV.

The rearrangement uses TRBV12-3 or TRBV12-4 and TRBJ2-4; the match to TRBD2 covers 7 bases. The CDR3 is made up of 15 amino acids. The trim removed 2 bases at V and 0 bases at J, leaving 1 base unmatched. The CDR3 DNA reads TGTGCCAGCAGTTTACTAGCGGTAGCCAAAAACATTCAGTACTTC. Its translation: CASSLLAVAKNIQYF.

V is TRBV5-6 and J is TRBJ2-6, with D perhaps matching TRBD1 (5 bases). Germline CDR1 is SGHDT and CDR2 is YYEEEE. The CDR3 length is 16 residues. V was pared by 0 bases and J by 4 bases, with 11 bases between. The CDR3 nucleotides read TGTGCCAGCAGCTTGGTGAAAGCAGGGGGGGCCAACGTCCTGACTTTC. This encodes CASSLVKAGGANVLTF.

The chain recombines TRBV7-2 with TRBJ2-5; the D gene is possibly TRBD2 (5 bases). The CDR3 totals 14 residues. Trimming stripped 5 bases from V and 5 bases from J, with 15 bases between. Germline loops: CDR1 SGHTA, CDR2 FQGNSA. The CDR3: CASSAGRARETQYF. DNA for the CDR3: TGTGCCAGCAGCGCTGGGCGGGCTCGGGAGACCCAGTACTTC.

The V gene is TRBV7-8, the J gene TRBJ2-5, with D maybe TRBD1 (5 bases). CDR1 SGHVS and CDR2 FQNEAQ come from the germline V gene. V was clipped by 2 bases and J by 3 bases, with 13 bases between them. The CDR3 spans 15 residues. CDR3 DNA sequence: TGTGCCAGCAGCTTACCGCGACAGTTAAAAGAGACCCAGTACTTC. This gives the protein CASSLPRQLKETQYF.

V usage is TRBV5-5 and J usage is TRBJ1-5; the D is unclear. V gave up 0 bases and J gave up 5 bases, with 9 bases separating them. The CDR3 loop spans 14 amino acids. CDR1 and CDR2 (germline): SGHKS, YYEKEE (reference sequence). The CDR3 DNA is TGTGCCAGCAGCTTGGAGGTCACCGATCAGCCCCAGCATTTT. This encodes CASSLEVTDQPQHF.

V usage is TRBV29-1 and J usage is TRBJ2-6; D perhaps matches TRBD1 (5 bases). Germline V CDR1 and CDR2: SQVTM, ANQGSEA. This CDR3 region has 14 residues. V was shortened by 3 bases and J by 0 bases, with 6 bases between the two germline ends. CDR3: CSVEDNSGANVLTF. The DNA for the CDR3 is TGCAGCGTTGAGGACAACTCTGGGGCCAACGTCCTGACTTTC.

The rearrangement uses TRBV3-1 and TRBJ2-4; D unresolved. Germline CDR1 is LGHDT and CDR2 is YNNKEL (reference sequence). This CDR3 comprises 14 residues. Trimming stripped 0 bases from V and 8 bases from J, with 11 bases between. DNA of the CDR3: TGTGCCAGCAGCCAAGATAGCAGTATACACATTCAGTACTTC. As protein: CASSQDSSIHIQYF.

The CDR3: CASRWGNGANTEAFF. The CDR3 bases are TGCGCCAGCAGATGGGGGAATGGAGCGAACACTGAAGCTTTCTTT. The rearrangement joins TRBV5-1 to TRBJ1-1; weak D call: TRBD1 (5 bases). CDR1 and CDR2 (germline): SGHRS, YFSETQ. Trimming shortened V by 5 bases and J by 1 base, and 15 bases separated the two germline ends. There are 15 residues in the CDR3.

This clonotype was recorded only once. The chain joins TRBV6-1 to TRBJ2-7, with D perhaps matching TRBD2 (5 bases). The V and J ends lost 6 bases and 3 bases respectively, with 21 bases between them. The CDR3 runs to 16 residues. Germline V lookup: CDR1 MNHNS, CDR2 SASEGT. Here the CDR3 DNA reads TGTGCCAGCAGATCCCCAGTTTGGGTGGGGAGCTACGAGCAGTACTTC. Protein: CASRSPVWVGSYEQYF.

This chain links TRBV9 with TRBJ2-4; D is perhaps TRBD1 or TRBD2 (7 bases each). With 5 bases removed from V and 1 base from J, the gap between germline ends came to 25 bases. The CDR3 runs 19 residues. Germline CDR1 reads SGDLS; CDR2 reads YYNGEE. The CDR3 DNA sequence: TGTGCCAGCAGATCGCAGGGAGGGGGCGTAGAATCGGCCAAAAACATTCAGTACTTC. Translation: CASRSQGGGVESAKNIQYF.

This rearrangement joins TRBV30 to TRBJ2-1; 10 nucleotides align to TRBD2. This CDR3 comprises 18 residues. Germline V gene lookup returns CDR1 GTSNPN and CDR2 SVGIG (reference sequence). J was trimmed by 1 base and V by 0 bases; bases with no gene match: 9. CDR3 residues: CAWSVGLAGVVSYNEQFF. The CDR3, as DNA: TGTGCCTGGAGTGTAGGGCTAGCGGGAGTCGTTTCCTACAATGAGCAGTTCTTC.

The chain links TRBV6-1 to TRBJ2-7, with TRBD2 identical over 8 bases. V lost 5 bases, J lost 7 bases, and 13 bases stayed unmatched. Per germline, CDR1 MNHNS and CDR2 SASEGT. The CDR3 contains 15 residues. CDR3 region: CASSPGGADPLEQYV. The CDR3, as DNA: TGTGCCAGCAGTCCGGGGGGGGCTGATCCTCTGGAGCAGTACGTC.

This clonotype turned up a few times. The genes are TRBV6-2 or TRBV6-3 and TRBJ2-1; 10 bases map to TRBD2. The CDR3 loop spans 14 amino acids. The V and J ends lost 5 bases and 10 bases, in that order; junction bases with no gene match: 8. CDR1 and CDR2 from the germline V gene are MNHEY and SVGEGT. CDR3 in DNA: TGTGCCAGCAGTAGCGGGGGGGCTAGAGGCGAGCAGTTCTTC. Protein sequence: CASSSGGARGEQFF.

J is TRBJ2-7 and V is TRBV7-8, with 13 bases identical to TRBD2. CDR1 is SGHVS and CDR2 is FQNEAQ in the germline V gene. The CDR3 is 13 amino acids. Trimming took 5 bases from V and 7 from J; bases not matched to a gene: 2. CDR3 sequence: CASSEGLAGEQYV. CDR3 in DNA: TGTGCCAGCAGCGAGGGACTAGCGGGAGAGCAGTACGTC.

The rearrangement links TRBV7-2 to TRBJ2-2; D is ambiguous. The CDR3 runs to 16 residues. V was shortened by 2 bases and J by 0 bases, with 10 bases between the two germline ends. Germline V gene lookup returns CDR1 SGHTA and CDR2 FQGNSA. In nucleotides, the CDR3 is TGTGCCAGCAGCTTAATGGCGCTAACGAACACCGGGGAGCTGTTTTTT. It translates to CASSLMALTNTGELFF.